A single sample gave rise to the 5 T cell receptor beta chains below, sequenced in a study of shared clonotypes between healthy human individuals (dated by TCRdb to the early 2020s). Library method: the immunoSEQ multiplex PCR assay. The immuneACCESS repertoire file appears here via TCRdb, limited to in-frame rearrangements. These files lack a portion of the clones; in checked studies, under half of the deficit traces to unresolved V genes, and the cause of the others is not known. The sample has millions of clones on record, 85% to 95% of them singletons. The top ten hold roughly 0.13% of the sample. The source material was naive CD4+ T cells sorted from blood. The cell subset or site label of this sample denotes: CD45RA+ positively selected. The receptors here all came from a man between 18 and 35 years old in good health.

Turning to this clone: The same CDR3 also results from other DNA sequences found in this sample. This chain uses TRBV6-5 with TRBJ1-3; D not resolved. This CDR3 spans 12 amino acids. V gave up 6 bases and J gave up 4 bases, with 7 bases separating them. Germline CDR1 and CDR2: MNHEY and SVGAGI. CDR3 nucleotide sequence: TGTGCCAGCAGGGGTAGCGGAAACACCATATATTTT. It yields the protein CASRGSGNTIYF.

The chain employs TRBV7-9 and TRBJ1-4, with a tentative D call TRBD1 (6 bases). Trimming shortened V by 5 bases and J by 0 bases, and 22 bases separated the two germline ends. The CDR3 runs 19 residues. Germline V CDR1 and CDR2: SEHNR, FQNEAQ (reference sequence). The CDR3 bases are TGTGCCAGCAGCCAAAAACAGGGAGGAGGCCTCGCAACTAATGAAAAACTGTTTTTT. It yields the protein CASSQKQGGGLATNEKLFF.

This chain uses TRBV11-1 with TRBJ2-6; D unclear. Germline V CDR1 and CDR2: SGHAT, FQDESV (reference sequence). CDR3 length equals 17 residues. Trimming left V 1 base short and J 0 bases short, with 10 bases between. The CDR3 region has the DNA TGTGCCAGCAGCTTAGGTCTTGCCCTCTCTGGGGCCAACGTCCTGACTTTC. Translating gives CASSLGLALSGANVLTF. The full variable domain, its missing parts supplied by reference TRBV11-1 and TRBJ2-6, is EAEVAQSPRYKITEKSQAVAFWCDPISGHATLYWYRQILGQGPELLVQFQDESVVDDSQLPKDRFSAERLKGVDSTLKIQPAELGDSAMYLCASSLGLALSGANVLTFGAGSRLTVL.

V usage is TRBV6-5 and J usage is TRBJ1-2; the match to TRBD1 covers 8 bases. There are 12 residues in the CDR3. After removal of 6 bases from V and 8 bases from J, the junction contained 5 bases not matched to a gene. Germline loops: CDR1 MNHEY, CDR2 SVGAGI. The CDR3 nucleotides are TGTGCCAGCAGCCGACAGGGGACCGGCTACACCTTC. Its protein is CASSRQGTGYTF.

The chain uses TRBV5-6 and TRBJ1-1; 8 bases line up with TRBD1. The CDR3 spans 17 residues. With 4 bases clipped from V and 0 bases from J, the junction kept 11 bases outside the gene matches. Per germline, CDR1 SGHDT and CDR2 YYEEEE. In DNA form, the CDR3 reads TGTGCCAGCAGCCCGTTAGGACAGGGACTTATGAACACTGAAGCTTTCTTT. Residues: CASSPLGQGLMNTEAFF.